This T cell receptor beta chain was recovered during a study of cytomegalovirus exposure and HLA in healthy donors. About this clone itself: Its antigen is undetermined.

The PCR contained 60 Vbeta and 13 Jbeta primers. Here immunoSEQ multiplex PCR was the method, and the copy in TCRdb shows in-frame clones only, minus some. The data show about 130,000 clones, with 80% seen just once and 4% to 4.5% held by the top ten. Healthy bone marrow donors made up the donors. The CDR3 extends over 15 amino acids. Germline V CDR1 and CDR2: MNHEY, SMNVEV (reference sequence). The J segment lost 3 bases and the V segment lost 0 bases, leaving 3 bases of the junction unmatched. General study results and limits: As a later analysis revealed, the rate of TCR association differed by HLA locus, with DRB1 most and HLA-C fewest. Segments of the TCR beta V type were, in most cases, productive about 90% or about 30% of the time in an earlier analysis.

The sequenced material came from PBMCs. The V call is TRBV27, the J call TRBJ2-7, with 9 bases that match TRBD2. This clonotype originated in a woman aged 40 to 55 in good health and CMV-seronegative. The CDR3 region has the DNA TGTGCCAGCAGTTTATCGACTAGCGGCCACTACGAGCAGTACTTC. This sequence encodes CASSLSTSGHYEQYF.